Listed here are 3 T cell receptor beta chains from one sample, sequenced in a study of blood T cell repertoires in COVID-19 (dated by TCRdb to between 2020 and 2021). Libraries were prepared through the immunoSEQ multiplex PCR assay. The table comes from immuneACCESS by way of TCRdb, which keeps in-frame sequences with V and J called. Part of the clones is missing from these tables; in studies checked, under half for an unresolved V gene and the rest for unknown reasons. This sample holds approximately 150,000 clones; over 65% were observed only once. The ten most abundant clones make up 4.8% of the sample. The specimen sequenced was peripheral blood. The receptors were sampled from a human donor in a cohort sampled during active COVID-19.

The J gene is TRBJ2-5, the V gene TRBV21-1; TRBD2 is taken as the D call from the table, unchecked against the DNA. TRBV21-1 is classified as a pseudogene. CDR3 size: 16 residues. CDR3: CASSKTASGRVETQYF. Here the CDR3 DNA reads TGTGCCAGCAGCAAAACGGCTAGCGGGAGGGTTGAGACCCAGTACTTC.

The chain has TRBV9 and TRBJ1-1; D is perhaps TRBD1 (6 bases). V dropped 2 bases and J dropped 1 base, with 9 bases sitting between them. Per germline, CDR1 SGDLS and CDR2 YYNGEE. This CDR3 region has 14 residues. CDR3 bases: TGTGCCAGCAGCGTGACAGGATCGAACACTGAAGCTTTCTTT. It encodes CASSVTGSNTEAFF.

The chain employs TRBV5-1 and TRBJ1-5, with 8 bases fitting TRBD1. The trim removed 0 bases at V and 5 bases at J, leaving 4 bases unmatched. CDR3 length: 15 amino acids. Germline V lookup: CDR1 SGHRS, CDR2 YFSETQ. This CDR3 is CASSLADREHQPQHF. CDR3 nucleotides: TGCGCCAGCAGCTTGGCGGACAGGGAGCATCAGCCCCAGCATTTT.